Below are 7 T cell receptor beta chains sequenced from a single sample in a study of post-analysis software for immune sequencing data. Whole-study findings and limits: The five TRBV segments detected at higher frequency in patients than in controls included TRBV5-6, TRBV5-1 and TRBV20-1.

Libraries were made from TCR beta cDNA, and they carried unique molecular identifiers. TCRdb reprocessed the PCR reads via MiXCR and lists one record per CDR3 protein. This repertoire shows roughly 650,000 distinct CDR3 sequences, more than 50% found once; its top ten account for 11%. These receptors lack a known antigen. Material: blood. Receptor source: a girl aged 2 to 10 with multiple sclerosis.

The CDR3 here is CASSLQAMDTQYF. DNA of the CDR3: TGTGCCAGCAGCCTCCAAGCCATGGATACGCAGTATTTT. The J gene is TRBJ2-3, the V gene TRBV3-1; D gene unclear. Germline CDR1 and CDR2: LGHDT and YNNKEL (reference sequence). This CDR3 region has 13 residues. With 4 bases removed from V and 6 bases from J, the gap between germline ends came to 11 bases.

The chain uses TRBV6-5 and TRBJ2-4; 7 nucleotides align to TRBD2. Germline trimming cut 0 bases from V and 0 bases from J; bases unmatched to any gene: 17. The CDR3 has 21 residues. CDR1 and CDR2 from the germline V gene are MNHEY and SVGAGI. DNA of the CDR3: TGTGCCAGCAGTTACTCGAAGGGGCTAGCGGCACTCCAAGGAGCCAAAAACATTCAGTACTTC. This translates into CASSYSKGLAALQGAKNIQYF.

The chain employs TRBV20-1 and TRBJ1-3, with D possibly being TRBD1 (5 bases). V was shortened by 5 bases and J by 0 bases, with 11 bases between the two germline ends. The CDR3 runs to 14 residues. Germline V gene lookup returns CDR1 DFQATT and CDR2 SNEGSKA (reference sequence). CDR3 in amino acids: CSASRGNSGNTIYF. For the CDR3, the DNA is TGCAGTGCTTCTCGGGGGAACTCTGGAAACACCATATATTTT.

On this clonotype itself: The junction and the germline gene differ at one end; a read error may be behind it. The chain carries TRBV29-1 and TRBJ2-7; D uncertain. Germline V gene data show CDR1 as SQVTM and CDR2 as ANQGSEA. This CDR3 is 10 amino acids long. CDR3 loop: CSVFEYEHYF. CDR3 nucleotides: TGCAGCGTTTTTGAGTACGAGCATTACTTC.

Points on this clonotype: A much more abundant neighbour one base away suggests this may be a read error. V is TRBV7-2 and J is TRBJ2-3; 8 positions agree with TRBD2. Germline values: CDR1 SGHTA, CDR2 FQGNSA. The CDR3 extends over 19 amino acids. CDR3 sequence: CATSSFPIGGGPSTDTQYF. As DNA, the CDR3 is TGTGCCACCAGCTCATTTCCAATCGGGGGGGGGCCGAGCACAGATACGCAGTATTTT.

In this sample, this clonotype turned up a few times. The rearrangement links TRBV5-1 to TRBJ2-3; 14 bases are a match to TRBD2. V gave up 1 base and J gave up 4 bases; unmatched junction bases: 14. The germline gives CDR1 SGHRS, CDR2 YFSETQ. The CDR3 length is 20 residues. The CDR3 DNA is TGCGCCAGCAGCTTGAAAAGGACTAGCGGGAGGAGTGGTAGTCCAGATACGCAGTATTTT. This translates into CASSLKRTSGRSGSPDTQYF. Supplemented by reference TRBV5-1 and TRBJ2-3, the full variable domain reads KAGVTQTPRYLIKTRGQQVTLSCSPISGHRSVSWYQQTPGQGLQFLFEYFSETQRNKGNFPGRFSGRQFSNSRSEMNVSTLELGDSALYLCASSLKRTSGRSGSPDTQYFGPGTRLTVL.

The chain is built from TRBV4-1 and TRBJ2-3; D is possibly TRBD1 or TRBD2 (5 bases each). CDR3 size: 15 residues. The germline V gene encodes CDR1 MGHRA and CDR2 YSYEKL. The ends were cut back, 0 bases at V and 7 bases at J, with 14 bases in the middle. The DNA of the CDR3 is TGCGCCAGCAGCCAAGAGGATTTCGAGGGACATACGCAGTATTTT. It codes for CASSQEDFEGHTQYF.